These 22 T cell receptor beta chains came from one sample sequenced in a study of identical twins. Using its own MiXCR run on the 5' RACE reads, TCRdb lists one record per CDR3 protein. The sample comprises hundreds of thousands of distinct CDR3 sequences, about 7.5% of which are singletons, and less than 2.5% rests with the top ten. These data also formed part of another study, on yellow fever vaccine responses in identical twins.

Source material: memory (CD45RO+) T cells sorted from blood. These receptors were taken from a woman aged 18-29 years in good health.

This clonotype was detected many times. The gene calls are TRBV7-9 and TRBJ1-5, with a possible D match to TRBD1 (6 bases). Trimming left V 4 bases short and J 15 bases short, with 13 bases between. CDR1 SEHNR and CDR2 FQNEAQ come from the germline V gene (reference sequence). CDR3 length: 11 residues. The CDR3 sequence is CASSSGAFLHF. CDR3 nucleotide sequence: TGTGCCAGCAGCTCGGGGGCCTTCCTGCATTTT.

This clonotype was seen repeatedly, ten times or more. CDR3 in amino acids: CASSLEIQGPTYEQYF. The CDR3 bases are TGCGCCAGCAGCTTAGAAATTCAGGGTCCTACCTACGAGCAGTACTTC. The chain is built from TRBV5-1 and TRBJ2-7; weak D call: TRBD1 (5 bases). The ends were cut back, 2 bases at V and 2 bases at J, with 17 bases in the middle. The CDR3 sequence is 16 residues long. In germline, CDR1 is SGHRS, CDR2 YFSETQ.

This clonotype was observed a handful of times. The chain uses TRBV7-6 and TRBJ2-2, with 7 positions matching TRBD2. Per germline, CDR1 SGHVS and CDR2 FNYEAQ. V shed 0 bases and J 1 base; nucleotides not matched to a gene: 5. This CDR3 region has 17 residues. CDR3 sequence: CASSLAPGGGNTGELFF. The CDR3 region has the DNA TGTGCCAGCAGCTTAGCGCCGGGAGGAGGGAACACCGGGGAGCTGTTTTTT. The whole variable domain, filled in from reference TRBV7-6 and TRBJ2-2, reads GAGVSQSPRYKVTKRGQDVALRCDPISGHVSLYWYRQALGQGPEFLTYFNYEAQQDKSGLPNDRFSAERPEGSISTLTIQRTEQRDSAMYRCASSLAPGGGNTGELFFGEGSRLTVL.

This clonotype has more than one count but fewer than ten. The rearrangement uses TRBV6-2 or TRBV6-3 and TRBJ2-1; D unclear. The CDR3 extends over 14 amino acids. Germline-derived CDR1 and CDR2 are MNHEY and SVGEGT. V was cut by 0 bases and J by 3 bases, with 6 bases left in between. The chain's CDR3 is CASSYSAGYNEQFF. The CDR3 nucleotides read TGTGCCAGCAGTTACTCGGCTGGCTACAATGAGCAGTTCTTC.

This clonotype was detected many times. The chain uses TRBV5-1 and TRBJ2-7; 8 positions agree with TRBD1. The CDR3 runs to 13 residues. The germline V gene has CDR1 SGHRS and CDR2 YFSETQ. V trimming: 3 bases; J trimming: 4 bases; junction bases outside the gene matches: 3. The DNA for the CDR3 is TGCGCCAGCAGCTCCGACAGGGGATACGAGCAGTACTTC. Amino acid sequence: CASSSDRGYEQYF.

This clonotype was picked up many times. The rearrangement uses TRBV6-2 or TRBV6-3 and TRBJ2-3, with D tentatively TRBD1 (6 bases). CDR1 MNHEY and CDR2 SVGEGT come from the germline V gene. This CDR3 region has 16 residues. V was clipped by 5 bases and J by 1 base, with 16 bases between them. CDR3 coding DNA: TGTGCCAGCAGTAGAGGGACAACCGGCGGCACAGATACGCAGTATTTT. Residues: CASSRGTTGGTDTQYF.

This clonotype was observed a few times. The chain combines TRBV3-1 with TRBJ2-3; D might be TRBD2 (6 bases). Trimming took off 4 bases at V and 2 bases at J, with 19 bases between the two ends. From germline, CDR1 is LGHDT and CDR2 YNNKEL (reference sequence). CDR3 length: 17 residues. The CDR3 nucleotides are TGTGCCAGCAGCCCCCGGTTCGCGGGGACTCTCACAGATACGCAGTATTTT. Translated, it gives CASSPRFAGTLTDTQYF.

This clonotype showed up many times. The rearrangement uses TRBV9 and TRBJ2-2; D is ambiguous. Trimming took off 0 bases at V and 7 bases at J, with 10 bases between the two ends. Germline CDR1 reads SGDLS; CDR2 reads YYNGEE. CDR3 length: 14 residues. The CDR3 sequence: CASSVGLSDGELFF. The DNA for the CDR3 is TGTGCCAGCAGCGTAGGTCTTTCTGACGGGGAGCTGTTTTTT.

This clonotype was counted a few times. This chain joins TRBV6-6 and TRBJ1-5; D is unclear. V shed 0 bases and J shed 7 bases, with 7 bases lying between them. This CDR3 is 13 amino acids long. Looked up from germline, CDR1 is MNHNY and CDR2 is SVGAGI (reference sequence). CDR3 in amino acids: CASSYSTEQPQHF. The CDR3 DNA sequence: TGTGCCAGCAGTTACTCGACGGAGCAGCCCCAGCATTTT.

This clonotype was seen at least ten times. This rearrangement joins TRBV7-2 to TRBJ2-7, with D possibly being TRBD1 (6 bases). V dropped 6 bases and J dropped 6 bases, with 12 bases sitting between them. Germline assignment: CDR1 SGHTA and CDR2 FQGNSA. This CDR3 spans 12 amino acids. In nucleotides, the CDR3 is TGTGCCAGCAGTACAGGGAGTCTCGAGCAGTACTTC. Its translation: CASSTGSLEQYF.

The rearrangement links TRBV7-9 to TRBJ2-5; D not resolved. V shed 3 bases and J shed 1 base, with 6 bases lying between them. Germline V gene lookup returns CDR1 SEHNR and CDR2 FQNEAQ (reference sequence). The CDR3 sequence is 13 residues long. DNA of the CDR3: TGTGCCAGCAGCTTTGGGGTCCAAGAGACCCAGTACTTC. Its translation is CASSFGVQETQYF.

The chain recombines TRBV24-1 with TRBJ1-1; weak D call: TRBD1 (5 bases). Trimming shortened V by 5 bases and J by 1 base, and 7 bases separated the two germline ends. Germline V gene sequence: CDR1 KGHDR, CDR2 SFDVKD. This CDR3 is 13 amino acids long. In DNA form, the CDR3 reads TGTGCCACCAGTGGCCAGGGGAACACTGAAGCTTTCTTT. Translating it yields CATSGQGNTEAFF.

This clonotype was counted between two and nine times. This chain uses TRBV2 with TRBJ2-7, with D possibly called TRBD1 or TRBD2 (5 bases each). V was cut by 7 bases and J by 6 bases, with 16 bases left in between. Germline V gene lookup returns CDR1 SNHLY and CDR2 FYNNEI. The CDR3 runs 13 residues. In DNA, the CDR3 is TGTGCCAGCAACCGGGACCCCAGTCCCGAGCAGTACTTC. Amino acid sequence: CASNRDPSPEQYF.

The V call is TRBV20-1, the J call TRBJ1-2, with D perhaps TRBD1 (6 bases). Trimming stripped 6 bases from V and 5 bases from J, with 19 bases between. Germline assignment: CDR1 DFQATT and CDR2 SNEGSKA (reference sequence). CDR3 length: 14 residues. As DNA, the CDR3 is TGCAGTGCGCTCCACAGGGAGGCTCCTTATGGCTACACCTTC. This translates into CSALHREAPYGYTF.

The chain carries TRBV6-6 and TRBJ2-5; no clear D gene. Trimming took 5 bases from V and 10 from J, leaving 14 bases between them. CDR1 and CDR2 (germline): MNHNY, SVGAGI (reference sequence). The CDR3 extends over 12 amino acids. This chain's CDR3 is CASSPGYNGQYF. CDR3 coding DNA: TGTGCCAGCAGTCCCGGGTATAATGGCCAGTACTTC.

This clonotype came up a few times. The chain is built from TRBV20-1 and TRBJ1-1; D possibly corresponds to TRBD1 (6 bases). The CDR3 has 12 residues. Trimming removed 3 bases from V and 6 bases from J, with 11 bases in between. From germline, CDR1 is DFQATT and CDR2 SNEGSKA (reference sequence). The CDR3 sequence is CSASHRVAEAFF. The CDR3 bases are TGCAGTGCTAGCCACAGGGTTGCTGAAGCTTTCTTT.

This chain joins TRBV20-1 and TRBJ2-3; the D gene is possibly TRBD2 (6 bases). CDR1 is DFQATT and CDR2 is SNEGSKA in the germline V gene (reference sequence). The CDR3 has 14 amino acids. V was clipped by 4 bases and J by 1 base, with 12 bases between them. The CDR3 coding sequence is TGCAGTGCTAAAGGGTTAGCGGGCACAGATACGCAGTATTTT. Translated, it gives CSAKGLAGTDTQYF.

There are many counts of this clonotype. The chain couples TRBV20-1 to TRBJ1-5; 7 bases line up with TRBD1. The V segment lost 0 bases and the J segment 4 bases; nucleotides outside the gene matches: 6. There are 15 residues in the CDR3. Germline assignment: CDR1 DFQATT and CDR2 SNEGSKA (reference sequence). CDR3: CSARDRAGGNQPQHF. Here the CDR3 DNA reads TGCAGTGCTAGAGATCGGGCAGGGGGAAATCAGCCCCAGCATTTT.

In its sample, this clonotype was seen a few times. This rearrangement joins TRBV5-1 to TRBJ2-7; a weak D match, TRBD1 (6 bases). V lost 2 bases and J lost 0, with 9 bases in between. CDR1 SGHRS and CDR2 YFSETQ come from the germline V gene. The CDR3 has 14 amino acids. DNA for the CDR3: TGCGCCAGCAGCTTCCGGGACACCTCCTACGAGCAGTACTTC. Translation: CASSFRDTSYEQYF.

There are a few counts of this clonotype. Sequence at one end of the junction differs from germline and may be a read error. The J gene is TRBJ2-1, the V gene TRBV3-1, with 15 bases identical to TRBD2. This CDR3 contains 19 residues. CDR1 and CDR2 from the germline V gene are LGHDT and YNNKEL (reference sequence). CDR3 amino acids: CAISPQGLAGGVSRNEQFF. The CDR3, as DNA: TGTGCCATCAGCCCACAGGGACTAGCGGGAGGAGTATCGAGGAATGAGCAGTTCTTC.

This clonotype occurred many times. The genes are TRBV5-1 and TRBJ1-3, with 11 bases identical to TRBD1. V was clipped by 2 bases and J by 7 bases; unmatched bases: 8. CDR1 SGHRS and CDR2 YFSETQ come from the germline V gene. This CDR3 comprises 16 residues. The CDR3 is CASSFGQGALRNTIYF. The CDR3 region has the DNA TGCGCCAGCAGCTTCGGACAGGGGGCGCTTAGGAACACCATATATTTT.

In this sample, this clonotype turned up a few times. CDR3 DNA sequence: TGTGCCAGCAGCGCTATGGCGGGACACCCCCAAGAGACCCAGTACTTC. Its protein product is CASSAMAGHPQETQYF. The chain combines TRBV9 with TRBJ2-5; D possibly uses TRBD1 or TRBD2 (6 bases each). The CDR3 has 16 residues. V was trimmed by 3 bases and J by 1 base, leaving 16 bases between them. Germline CDR1 is SGDLS and CDR2 is YYNGEE.